This TCR beta chain was retrieved from a study of shared clonotypes between healthy human individuals. Looked up from germline, CDR1 is KGHSH and CDR2 is LQKENI. The CDR3 is 16 amino acids. Trimming pared 3 bases from V and 0 bases from J, leaving 11 bases between. Method: immunoSEQ multiplex PCR; TCRdb's copy keeps in-frame clones and lacks some. The sample has about 1.5 million clones, 95% to 99% seen once; the top ten hold approximately 0.45%. V and J are TRBV18 and TRBJ2-2; D could derive from TRBD1 or TRBD2 (5 bases each). The origin of this receptor is a young man in good health. What was sequenced was naive CD4+ T cells sorted from blood. Subset meaning: CD45RA+ positively selected. The CDR3 sequence is CASSPGAGANTGELFF. CDR3 DNA: TGTGCCAGCTCACCCGGGGCAGGCGCGAACACCGGGGAGCTGTTTTTT. The whole variable domain, remainder taken from reference TRBV18 and TRBJ2-2, is NAGVMQNPRHLVRRRGQEARLRCSPMKGHSHVYWYRQLPEEGLKFMVYLQKENIIDESGMPKERFSAEFPKEGPSILRIQQVVRGDSAAYFCASSPGAGANTGELFFGEGSRLTVL.